This note documents a single TCR beta chain sequence. What antigen it recognizes has not been identified. One end of the junction varies from germline; a read error may be responsible. These data are taken from a study of siplizumab effects on memory and regulatory T cells (dated by TCRdb to the late 2010s). Some background on the complete study: Across roughly eight responder-stimulator pairs, mixed lymphocyte reactions were run as pairs, about 1 with siplizumab at approximately 1 ug/mL and about 1 without drug. The study looked at the effect of siplizumab, an anti-CD2 antibody, on alloreactive T-cell subsets in allogeneic mixed lymphocyte reactions made from human PBMCs. Broader findings and caveats from the paper: About 75-96% of proliferating CD4+ or CD8+ clones could not be given a naive or memory phenotype. Because sequences below about 10^-5 frequency were poorly captured, only a minor fraction of alloreactive clones could be mapped to unstimulated subsets. In reactions with siplizumab, an average of roughly 70% of mappable alloreactive CD4+ clones were Treg-derived, compared with 25% to 30% in control reactions. Whether proliferating Tregs from siplizumab cultures were suppressive was not functionally confirmed. The cumulative frequency of alloreactive sequences that could be traced back to unstimulated CD4+ memory T cells was significantly reduced by siplizumab. Unstimulated naive T cells appeared more diverse than memory T cells, and naive cells seemed to contribute substantially to the alloresponse.

Mixed lymphocyte reaction cells were cocultured at 37°C for about 6 days. Responder PBMCs were labelled with CFSE and stimulator PBMCs with Violet Dye, then combined at a 1:1 ratio. TCRbeta CDR3 sequencing was performed on sorted unstimulated T cells and on proliferating T cells recovered from mixed lymphocyte reactions. Fresh whole blood from approximately 10 HLA-typed healthy donors was used to isolate PBMCs. For TCR sequencing, responder T cells that had proliferated and were CFSE-low were FACS-sorted once the mixed lymphocyte reaction was over. Libraries were constructed by the immunoSEQ multiplex PCR assay. Approximately 100,000 TCR templates per sample were assayed on the deep sequencing platform. Genomic DNA extracted from sorted T cells was the material used for TCRbeta CDR3 sequencing. In the authors' own workflow: The R programming language was used for the clonal analysis of the TCRbeta CDR3 data. Alloreactive CD4+ and CD8+ clones were identified by comparing unstimulated samples to CFSE-low samples taken after the reaction. Regulatory or non-regulatory origin was assigned to alloreactive CD4+ clones by matching of sequences to sorted unstimulated Treg and non-Treg repertoires. TCRdb stores this immuneACCESS table with in-frame sequences only. Part of the clones is absent; in the studies checked, under half of the shortfall reflects unresolved V genes, and no reason is known for the rest. V and J calls and clone size follow that table, whereas D and trimming were derived from the DNA. This sample has approximately 12,000 clones in its table, and almost 40% of those were observed once. Roughly 9.1% of the sample is taken by the ten largest.

The sequence was collected from a human donor in good health; the cells came from an allogeneic mixed lymphocyte reaction. The specimen sequenced was CFSE-low (dividing) CD8+ T cells sorted from an allogeneic mixed lymphocyte reaction.

In nucleotides, the sequence is TGCAGCGTTGAAGTAATGCTAGCGGGTAGCTCCTACAATGGGCAGTTCTTC. Its coded protein is CSVEVMLAGSSYNGQFF. The chain is encoded by TRBV29-1 joined to TRBJ2-1; 8 central nucleotides agree with TRBD2. Inclusive of the bounding cysteine and phenylalanine, the CDR3 is 17 residues long. The DNA shown is the 51-base CDR3, in frame from base 1. The germline V gene sets CDR1 to SQVTM and CDR2 to ANQGSEA.